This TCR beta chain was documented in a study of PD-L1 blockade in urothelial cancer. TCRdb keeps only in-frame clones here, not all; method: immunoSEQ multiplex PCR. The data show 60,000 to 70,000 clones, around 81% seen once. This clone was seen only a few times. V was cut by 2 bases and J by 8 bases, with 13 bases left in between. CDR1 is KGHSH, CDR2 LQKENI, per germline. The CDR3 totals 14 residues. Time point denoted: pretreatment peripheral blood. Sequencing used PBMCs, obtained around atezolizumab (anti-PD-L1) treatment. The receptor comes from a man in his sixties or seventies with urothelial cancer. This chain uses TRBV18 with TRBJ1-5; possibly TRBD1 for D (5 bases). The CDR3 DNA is TGTGCCAGCTCACCAGCCGGCGGAGGGGAGCCCCAGCATTTT. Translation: CASSPAGGGEPQHF.